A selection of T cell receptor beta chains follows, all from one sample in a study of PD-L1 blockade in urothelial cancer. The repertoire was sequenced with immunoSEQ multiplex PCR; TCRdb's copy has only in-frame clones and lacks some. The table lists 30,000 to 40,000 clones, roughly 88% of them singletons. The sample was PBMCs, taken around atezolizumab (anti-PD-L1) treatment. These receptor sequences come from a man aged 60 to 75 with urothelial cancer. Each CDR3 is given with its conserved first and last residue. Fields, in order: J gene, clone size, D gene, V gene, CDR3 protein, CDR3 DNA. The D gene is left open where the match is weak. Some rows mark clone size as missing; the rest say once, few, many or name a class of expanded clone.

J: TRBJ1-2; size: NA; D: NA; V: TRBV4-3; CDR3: CASSQDEGSGLNYGYTF; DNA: TGCGCCAGCAGCCAAGATGAGGGTAGTGGTTTGAACTATGGCTACACCTTC
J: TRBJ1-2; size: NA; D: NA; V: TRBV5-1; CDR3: CASTPRGGNYGYTF; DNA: TGCGCCAGCACCCCGCGGGGAGGGAACTATGGCTACACCTTC
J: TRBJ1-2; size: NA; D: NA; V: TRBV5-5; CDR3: CASRPGTNYGYTF; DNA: TGTGCCAGCAGACCCGGGACTAACTATGGCTACACCTTC
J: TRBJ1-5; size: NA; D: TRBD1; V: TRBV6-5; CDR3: CASRGQGGNQPQHF; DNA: TGTGCCAGCAGGGGGCAGGGGGGTAATCAGCCCCAGCATTTT
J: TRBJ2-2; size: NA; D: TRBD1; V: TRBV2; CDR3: CASSIGQGPNTGELFF; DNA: TGTGCCAGCAGTATAGGACAGGGGCCGAACACCGGGGAGCTGTTTTTT
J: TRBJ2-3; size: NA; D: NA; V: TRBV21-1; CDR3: CASNWMPLSGNSTDTQYF; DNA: TGTGCCAGCAACTGGATGCCCTTGTCGGGTAATAGCACAGATACGCAGTATTTT
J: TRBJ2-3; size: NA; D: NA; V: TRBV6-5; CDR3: CASSYGGAPTDTQYF; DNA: TGTGCCAGCAGTTACGGAGGGGCCCCGACAGATACGCAGTATTTT
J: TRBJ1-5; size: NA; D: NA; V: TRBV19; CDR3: CASSIFQGLQLSNQPQHF; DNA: TGTGCCAGTAGTATTTTTCAGGGTCTGCAACTTAGCAATCAGCCCCAGCATTTT
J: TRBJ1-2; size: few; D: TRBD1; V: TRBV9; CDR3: CASSVGSVDRRGYTF; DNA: TGTGCCAGCAGCGTAGGATCAGTGGACAGGAGGGGCTACACCTTC
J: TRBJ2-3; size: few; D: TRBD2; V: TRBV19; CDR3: CASSSTSGKGTDTQYF; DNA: TGTGCCAGTAGTAGCACTAGCGGAAAGGGGACAGATACGCAGTATTTT
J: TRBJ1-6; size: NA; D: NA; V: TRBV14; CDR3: CASSQDPQGRSPLHF; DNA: TGTGCCAGCAGCCAAGATCCCCAGGGAAGATCACCCCTCCACTTT
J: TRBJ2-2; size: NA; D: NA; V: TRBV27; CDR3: CASSLYMNTGELFF; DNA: TGTGCCAGCAGTTTATATATGAACACCGGGGAGCTGTTTTTT
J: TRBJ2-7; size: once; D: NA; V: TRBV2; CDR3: CASSPKAGRPYEQYF; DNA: TGTGCCAGCAGTCCAAAGGCGGGAAGACCCTACGAGCAGTACTTC
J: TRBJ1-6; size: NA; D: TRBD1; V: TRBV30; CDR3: CAWRVPGGDNSPLHF; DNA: TGTGCCTGGAGAGTCCCAGGGGGTGATAATTCACCCCTCCACTTT
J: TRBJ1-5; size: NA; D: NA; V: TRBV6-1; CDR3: CASSEANRANQPQHF; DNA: TGTGCCAGCAGTGAAGCGAACAGGGCAAATCAGCCCCAGCATTTT
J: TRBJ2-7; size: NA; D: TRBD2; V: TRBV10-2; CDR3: CASSGSSGGISYEQYF; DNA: TGCGCCAGCAGTGGTTCAAGCGGGGGAATCTCCTACGAGCAGTACTTC
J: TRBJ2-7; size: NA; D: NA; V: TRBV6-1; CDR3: CASYRDTLYEQYF; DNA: TGTGCCAGTTACCGGGACACCCTCTACGAGCAGTACTTC